Each of the 5 T cell receptor beta chains below was sequenced from the same sample in a study of blood T cells in healthy people across ages (dated by TCRdb to about 2015). Library generation was performed with 5' RACE. Instrument on record: Illumina HiSeq 2500. A second 7 to 11 cycle PCR used a sample-barcoded 5' primer and a J-beta primer mix. The raw public data were reprocessed by TCRdb itself: fastp quality trimming at Q25, MiXCR clonotype calling, in-frame beta chains only. All rows with the same CDR3 protein become a single entry with the most common DNA and genes. This sample gives about 1.4 million distinct CDR3 sequences in total; approximately 59% of them show up just once. The ten largest account for 5% to 7% of the sample. The sample consisted of blood. These receptors were obtained from a man younger than 30 in good health.

This chain joins TRBV2 and TRBJ1-4; D remains unclear. Germline CDR1 and CDR2: SNHLY and FYNNEI. V lost 6 bases and J 1 base, leaving 12 bases between the germline ends. This CDR3 contains 15 residues. CDR3 bases: TGTGCCAGCAGACGAAAACTGATAACTAATGAAAAACTGTTTTTT. Its translation: CASRRKLITNEKLFF. Looking up the rest from reference TRBV2 and TRBJ1-4 gives the full variable domain: EPEVTQTPSHQVTQMGQEVILRCVPISNHLYFYWYRQILGQKVEFLVSFYNNEISEKSEIFDDQFSVERPDGSNFTLKIRSTKLEDSAMYFCASRRKLITNEKLFFGSGTQLSVL.

V usage is TRBV12-3 or TRBV12-4 and J usage is TRBJ2-7, with D perhaps matching TRBD1 (6 bases). Gene TRBJ2-5 matches the end of the DNA better, so the J call may be wrong. The CDR3 consists of 20 residues. The CDR3 spells CASSLVWGQTNWQKQETQYF. As DNA, the CDR3 is TGTGCCAGCAGTTTAGTCTGGGGGCAGACAAATTGGCAGAAACAAGAGACCCAGTACTTC.

The chain joins TRBV29-1 to TRBJ1-2; D not certain. Per germline, CDR1 SQVTM and CDR2 ANQGSEA. This CDR3 comprises 15 residues. V lost 2 bases, J lost 4 bases, and 17 bases lay in between. In DNA form, the CDR3 reads TGCAGCGTTGAATCGCCACAGACGATCGTCTATGGCTACACCTTC. As protein: CSVESPQTIVYGYTF.

This clonotype was seen more than once but under ten times. An end of the junction does not agree with germline; a read error may underlie this. The CDR3 DNA reads TGTGCCAACAGCTTAGTACGCGGATACGGGACCGGGGAGCTGTTTTTT. This encodes CANSLVRGYGTGELFF. V gene TRBV7-9 combines with J gene TRBJ2-2; D is undetermined. Germline lookup yields CDR1 SEHNR and CDR2 FQNEAQ (reference sequence). The CDR3 is 16 amino acids.

The chain links TRBV20-1 to TRBJ2-1; 7 bases line up with TRBD1. Germline V lookup: CDR1 DFQATT, CDR2 SNEGSKA (reference sequence). V shed 3 bases and J 5 bases; nucleotides not matched to a gene: 13. CDR3 length: 16 amino acids. CDR3 nucleotides: TGCAGTGCTAGGGCCTGGGCAGGGGGTAAAAACAATGAGCAGTTCTTC. Translation: CSARAWAGGKNNEQFF.